This note documents a single TCR beta chain sequence. The entry originates in a study of blood T cell repertoires in COVID-19. Method: immunoSEQ multiplex PCR; TCRdb's copy keeps in-frame clones and lacks some. The sample lists 180,000 or so clones; roughly nine tenths were seen once. The specimen was peripheral blood. This TCR was recovered from a man in his late teens or twenties with acute or convalescent COVID-19.

CDR3 coding DNA: TGTGCCAGTAGTATAGACGACGGAGGCAATCAGCCCCAGCATTTT. As protein: CASSIDDGGNQPQHF. V gene TRBV19 combines with J gene TRBJ1-5; D is unresolved. This CDR3 is built from 15 residues. V shed 0 bases and J shed 2 bases, with 8 bases lying between them. In germline, CDR1 is LNHDA, CDR2 SQIVND (reference sequence). Full variable domain (remainder filled in from reference TRBV19 and TRBJ1-5): DGGITQSPKYLFRKEGQNVTLSCEQNLNHDAMYWYRQDPGQGLRLIYYSQIVNDFQKGDIAEGYSVSREKKESFPLTVTSAQKNPTAFYLCASSIDDGGNQPQHFGDGTRLSIL.